What follows are 25 T cell receptor beta chains derived from one specimen sequenced in a study of OX40 agonist ivuxolimab in advanced cancers. The method was immunoSEQ multiplex PCR; TCRdb's version includes in-frame clones alone and lacks a portion of them. This sample has about 32,000 clones, with around 80% found just once. Specimen: CD4+ or CD8+ T cells sorted from blood, collected in a trial of the OX40 agonist ivuxolimab. These receptor sequences come from an adult with an advanced solid tumor such as melanoma, head and neck, liver or kidney cancer.

This chain uses TRBV11-2 with TRBJ1-2; perhaps TRBD1 as D (6 bases). The germline V and J ends were trimmed by 2 bases and 1 base, with 20 bases remaining between them. The CDR3 has 18 amino acids. Germline V CDR1 and CDR2: SGHAT, FQNNGV. The CDR3 loop reads CASSLIVSGQPFNYGYTF. Written as DNA, the CDR3 is TGTGCCAGCAGCTTAATTGTGTCGGGACAACCTTTTAACTATGGCTACACCTTC.

A single count supports this clone. The chain combines TRBV30 with TRBJ1-5; 8 bases are a match to TRBD1. Germline V gene sequence: CDR1 GTSNPN, CDR2 SVGIG (reference sequence). The CDR3 contains 19 residues. Trimming at V came to 0 bases and at J to 0 bases, leaving 13 bases not matched to a gene. The CDR3 nucleotides are TGTGCCTGGAGTGTACAATCGGCAGGGGGCGAGGGTAGCAATCAGCCCCAGCATTTT. It specifies CAWSVQSAGGEGSNQPQHF.

There are a few counts of this clone. The chain recombines TRBV11-1 with TRBJ1-2, with a weak D call TRBD1 (6 bases). In germline, CDR1 is SGHAT, CDR2 FQDESV (reference sequence). This CDR3 is built from 12 residues. V was trimmed by 5 bases and J by 5 bases, leaving 9 bases between them. The CDR3 spells CASSVTGYGYTF. The CDR3 coding sequence is TGTGCCAGCAGCGTCACAGGGTATGGCTACACCTTC. The variable domain in full, completed from reference TRBV11-1 and TRBJ1-2, reads EAEVAQSPRYKITEKSQAVAFWCDPISGHATLYWYRQILGQGPELLVQFQDESVVDDSQLPKDRFSAERLKGVDSTLKIQPAELGDSAMYLCASSVTGYGYTFGSGTRLTVV.

The chain is built from TRBV5-1 and TRBJ1-2; the D is unclear. V lost 0 bases to trimming and J lost 5 bases, with 17 bases between them. The CDR3 length is 16 residues. Per germline, CDR1 SGHRS and CDR2 YFSETQ. This CDR3 is CASSLDPWFQPYGYTF. The CDR3 DNA reads TGCGCCAGCAGCTTGGACCCCTGGTTCCAGCCGTATGGCTACACCTTC.

The V gene is TRBV7-9, the J gene TRBJ2-5, with unresolved D. This CDR3 comprises 13 residues. The germline gives CDR1 SEHNR, CDR2 FQNEAQ (reference sequence). Trimming stripped 3 bases from V and 2 bases from J, with 7 bases between. CDR3 DNA: TGTGCCAGCAGCTTCCCAGCGCAAGAGACCCAGTACTTC. Translation gives CASSFPAQETQYF.

The rearrangement links TRBV2 to TRBJ1-1; no firm D call. The CDR3 has 11 amino acids. With 4 bases removed from V and 6 bases from J, the gap between germline ends came to 6 bases. The germline V gene has CDR1 SNHLY and CDR2 FYNNEI. The CDR3 DNA follows: TGTGCCAGCAGTGTTAGCTCTGAAGCTTTCTTT. It yields the protein CASSVSSEAFF.

V and J are TRBV5-1 and TRBJ1-6; D not resolved. From germline, CDR1 is SGHRS and CDR2 YFSETQ. The CDR3 extends over 16 amino acids. The V and J ends lost 0 bases and 6 bases respectively, with 13 bases between them. The CDR3 loop is CASSLEDGRSNSPLHF. CDR3 bases: TGCGCCAGCAGCTTGGAGGATGGGAGGTCTAATTCACCCCTCCACTTT.

This clone has at least ten counts. This chain connects TRBV5-4 to TRBJ2-7; possibly TRBD2 for D (5 bases). The length of the CDR3 is 13 residues. Germline loops: CDR1 SGHNT, CDR2 YYREEE (reference sequence). V was pared by 5 bases and J by 6 bases, with 15 bases between. The CDR3 DNA reads as TGTGCCAGCAGTTCCGGGATAGGCGGCGAGCAGTACTTC. Amino acid sequence: CASSSGIGGEQYF.

This chain connects TRBV5-4 to TRBJ2-6; 9 positions match TRBD2. CDR3 length: 18 residues. In germline, CDR1 is SGHNT, CDR2 YYREEE (reference sequence). With V trimmed by 2 bases and J by 2 bases, 8 bases remained unmatched. CDR3 protein: CASSFMVLAGTGANVLTF. For the CDR3, the DNA is TGTGCCAGCAGCTTTATGGTGCTAGCGGGGACTGGGGCCAACGTCCTGACTTTC.

The CDR3 DNA sequence: TGTGCCAGCAGCTTAGTAGTAGGGGTTGGAAACACCATATATTTT. The encoded protein is CASSLVVGVGNTIYF. The chain recombines TRBV7-9 with TRBJ1-3; D is perhaps TRBD1 (5 bases). Germline V CDR1 and CDR2: SEHNR, FQNEAQ (reference sequence). This CDR3 has 15 amino acids. Deletions cut 1 base from V and 3 bases from J, with 10 bases between.

This clone is categorized as medium-sized. The rearrangement links TRBV27 to TRBJ2-5; weak D call: TRBD1 (5 bases). Per the germline V gene, CDR1 is MNHEY and CDR2 is SMNVEV (reference sequence). Between the trimmed V and J ends, which lost 5 bases and 4 bases, there was a span of 11 bases. The CDR3 spans 13 residues. The CDR3 sequence: CASSAGWGETQYF. CDR3 DNA sequence: TGTGCCAGCAGTGCAGGGTGGGGAGAGACCCAGTACTTC.

The rearrangement uses TRBV6-1 and TRBJ1-2; 9 positions agree with TRBD1. Unmatched junction bases numbered 10, after V lost 6 bases and J lost 8 bases. CDR1 and CDR2 from the germline V gene are MNHNS and SASEGT. The CDR3 runs to 14 residues. The CDR3 DNA is TGTGCCAGCAGGAACCGGGACAGGGCGGAGGGCTACACCTTC. Protein sequence: CASRNRDRAEGYTF.

The chain joins TRBV6-6 to TRBJ2-1; unclear D gene. V was shortened by 0 bases and J by 0 bases, with 6 bases between the two germline ends. This CDR3 spans 15 amino acids. Germline CDR1 and CDR2: MNHNY and SVGAGI (reference sequence). The CDR3 here is CASSYSGYSYNEQFF. Here the CDR3 DNA reads TGTGCCAGCAGTTACTCAGGATACTCCTACAATGAGCAGTTCTTC.

In DNA, the CDR3 is TGTGCCAGCAGCATTAAGCTACCGGGACAGGGGGCGCGGAGCAATCAGCCCCAGCATTTT. Residues: CASSIKLPGQGARSNQPQHF. V gene TRBV7-3 combines with J gene TRBJ1-5; 12 bases fit TRBD1. The V gene end was trimmed by 5 bases and the J gene end by 1 base; junction bases not matched to a gene: 15. Germline lookup yields CDR1 SGHTA and CDR2 FQGTGA. The CDR3 is made up of 20 amino acids.

Only one count was recorded for this clone. This chain joins TRBV10-3 and TRBJ1-2; D call uncertain. The germline CDR1 and CDR2 sequences are ENHRY and SYGVKD. Between the trimmed V and J ends, which lost 0 bases and 3 bases, there was a span of 14 bases. The CDR3 consists of 16 residues. The CDR3, as DNA: TGTGCCATCAGTGAGTCAGCGGGAGCAGGCTACTATGGCTACACCTTC. Translated: CAISESAGAGYYGYTF.

The chain links TRBV19 to TRBJ1-1; unclear D gene. The V gene's germline CDR1 is LNHDA and CDR2 SQIVND (reference sequence). There are 12 residues in the CDR3. The V gene lost 3 bases and the J gene lost 6 bases, with 8 bases spanning the gap. CDR3 coding DNA: TGTGCCAGTAGTATTGGAAGGGCTGAAGCTTTCTTT. The encoded protein is CASSIGRAEAFF.

This clone appeared a few times. This rearrangement joins TRBV11-2 to TRBJ2-3, with 7 bases that match TRBD2. The V gene end was trimmed by 1 base and the J gene end by 2 bases; junction bases not matched to a gene: 3. The germline V gene has CDR1 SGHAT and CDR2 FQNNGV. The CDR3 extends over 15 amino acids. CDR3 DNA sequence: TGTGCCAGCAGCTTAGCTAGCGGATACACAGATACGCAGTATTTT. Protein: CASSLASGYTDTQYF. Filled out from reference TRBV11-2 and TRBJ2-3, the complete variable domain reads EAGVAQSPRYKIIEKRQSVAFWCNPISGHATLYWYQQILGQGPKLLIQFQNNGVVDDSQLPKDRFSAERLKGVDSTLKIQPAKLEDSAVYLCASSLASGYTDTQYFGPGTRLTVL.

The chain is built from TRBV6-1 and TRBJ1-5, with TRBD1 identical over 7 bases. CDR1 and CDR2 (germline): MNHNS, SASEGT. The V segment lost 8 bases and the J segment 8 bases; nucleotides outside the gene matches: 12. The CDR3 is 14 amino acids. CDR3 protein: CASGGGRFYEPQHF. Here the CDR3 DNA reads TGTGCCAGCGGAGGGGGCAGATTTTATGAGCCCCAGCATTTT.

This chain connects TRBV7-9 to TRBJ1-1, with 7 bases fitting TRBD1. After removal of 5 bases from V and 1 base from J, the junction contained 10 bases not matched to a gene. Germline CDR1 is SEHNR and CDR2 is FQNEAQ (reference sequence). This CDR3 is 16 amino acids long. DNA for the CDR3: TGTGCCAGCAGCCTATCAGGGGGTCGGGAGAACACTGAAGCTTTCTTT. This gives the protein CASSLSGGRENTEAFF.

This clone was recorded a few times. The V call is TRBV10-3, the J call TRBJ1-5; the D is unclear. The germline CDR1 and CDR2 sequences are ENHRY and SYGVKD. With 3 bases removed from V and 3 bases from J, the gap between germline ends came to 15 bases. The CDR3 is 16 residues long. The CDR3 DNA follows: TGTGCCATCAGTGACGACCTTGGACGGATCAATCAGCCCCAGCATTTT. As protein: CAISDDLGRINQPQHF.

The rearrangement uses TRBV5-5 and TRBJ1-1, with D tentatively TRBD1 (6 bases). V shed 4 bases and J shed 9 bases, with 10 bases lying between them. There are 11 residues in the CDR3. CDR1 and CDR2 (germline): SGHKS, YYEKEE (reference sequence). The CDR3: CASSGGRKAFF. Here the CDR3 DNA reads TGTGCCAGCAGCGGGGGCAGAAAAGCTTTCTTT.

The V call is TRBV14, the J call TRBJ2-1; D not resolved. V was shortened by 2 bases and J by 10 bases, with 15 bases between the two germline ends. Germline V CDR1 and CDR2: SGHDN, FVKESK. The CDR3 covers 14 residues. For the CDR3, the DNA is TGTGCCAGCAGCCAACCGGGCCTCACAAGAGAGCAGTTCTTC. Translating gives CASSQPGLTREQFF. Full variable domain (outside the CDR3, taken from reference TRBV14 and TRBJ2-1): EAGVTQFPSHSVIEKGQTVTLRCDPISGHDNLYWYRRVMGKEIKFLLHFVKESKQDESGMPNNRFLAERTGGTYSTLKVQPAELEDSGVYFCASSQPGLTREQFFGPGTRLTVL.

Judged by abundance, this clone is medium-sized. The V gene is TRBV11-2, the J gene TRBJ2-7; 8 bases agree with TRBD1. Germline CDR1 is SGHAT and CDR2 is FQNNGV. The CDR3 totals 13 residues. Trimming took 1 base from V and 4 from J; bases not matched to a gene: 0. CDR3 protein: CASSLGTGYEQYF. The CDR3 DNA is TGTGCCAGCAGCTTAGGGACAGGGTACGAGCAGTACTTC.

This sequence joins TRBV9 and TRBJ2-1; 7 bases line up with TRBD2. The CDR3 sequence is 15 residues long. The trim removed 4 bases at V and 8 bases at J, leaving 12 bases unmatched. Per the germline V gene, CDR1 is SGDLS and CDR2 is YYNGEE. CDR3 sequence reads: CASSLEWGGTDEQFF. DNA for the CDR3: TGTGCCAGCAGCTTAGAGTGGGGAGGGACGGATGAGCAGTTCTTC.

The chain couples TRBV10-3 to TRBJ1-2, with a possible D match to TRBD1 (5 bases). Germline values: CDR1 ENHRY, CDR2 SYGVKD. Trimming left V 7 bases short and J 6 bases short, with 12 bases between. This CDR3 region has 12 residues. CDR3 sequence reads: CAITERGNGYTF. CDR3 coding DNA: TGTGCCATCACCGAGAGGGGTAATGGCTACACCTTC.